Below are 12 T cell receptor beta chains sequenced from a single sample in a study of shared clonotypes between healthy human individuals (TCRdb year 2020). Libraries were constructed by the immunoSEQ multiplex PCR assay. TCRdb holds this immuneACCESS table with in-frame rearrangements only. Some clones are missing; in checked studies, unresolved V genes explain under half, and the rest has no known cause. The sample contains 2.3 million or so clones, approximately 93% of them found a single time. 0.39% of the sample is in the top ten clones. Sample: naive CD4+ T cells from PBMCs. Interpreted using the paper, the cell subset or site label stands for: CD45RA+ positively selected. These receptors originate from a man between 18 and 35 years old in good health. Some clones in this sample may be carry-over from other donors' samples.

The rearrangement uses TRBV6-4 and TRBJ2-2; 7 positions match TRBD1. The CDR3 has 15 amino acids. From germline, CDR1 is MRHNA and CDR2 SNTAGT. The V gene end was trimmed by 6 bases and the J gene end by 0 bases; junction bases not matched to a gene: 4. The CDR3 DNA follows: TGTGCCAGCAGAGCCGACAGGGCGAACACCGGGGAGCTGTTTTTT. Amino acid sequence: CASRADRANTGELFF.

The gene calls are TRBV6-5 and TRBJ1-1, with 9 bases fitting TRBD1. V dropped 7 bases and J dropped 1; count of bases not matched to a gene: 4. There are 14 residues in the CDR3. In germline, CDR1 is MNHEY, CDR2 SVGAGI. CDR3 residues: CASTPGQGNTEAFF. The CDR3 DNA is TGTGCCAGCACCCCGGGACAGGGGAACACTGAAGCTTTCTTT.

This clone was picked up one time. The rearrangement joins TRBV5-1 to TRBJ2-3, with D possibly TRBD2 on 6 matching bases. The CDR3 covers 15 residues. CDR1 and CDR2 (germline): SGHRS, YFSETQ. Trimming stripped 4 bases from V and 3 bases from J, with 15 bases between. The CDR3 DNA reads as TGCGCCAGCAGCGATCCCGGGACTGGAACAGATACGCAGTATTTT. As protein: CASSDPGTGTDTQYF.

The chain joins TRBV4-2 to TRBJ2-1; tentative D call: TRBD2 (5 bases). Trimming removed 4 bases from V and 0 bases from J, with 10 bases in between. The CDR3 is made up of 15 amino acids. Germline V gene lookup returns CDR1 LGHNA and CDR2 YNFKEQ. CDR3 DNA sequence: TGTGCCAGCAGCCGGCGGAGGCCCTCCTACAATGAGCAGTTCTTC. Translated, it gives CASSRRRPSYNEQFF.

Worth noting for this clone: Other DNA sequences in this specimen translate into the identical CDR3. The chain employs TRBV5-1 and TRBJ2-1, with TRBD2 identical over 8 bases. Germline V gene lookup returns CDR1 SGHRS and CDR2 YFSETQ. The CDR3 is 15 residues long. Germline trimming cut 2 bases from V and 0 bases from J; bases unmatched to any gene: 1. CDR3 loop: CASSLGLASYNEQFF. The CDR3 DNA sequence: TGCGCCAGCAGCTTAGGACTAGCCTCCTACAATGAGCAGTTCTTC.

This sequence joins TRBV30 and TRBJ2-7; perhaps TRBD1 as D (5 bases). CDR1 and CDR2 (germline): GTSNPN, SVGIG (reference sequence). V was trimmed by 3 bases and J by 2 bases, leaving 11 bases between them. The CDR3 is 13 amino acids. CDR3 sequence (DNA): TGTGCCTGGAGGGCCAGGGTTACCTACGAGCAGTACTTC. It encodes CAWRARVTYEQYF.

The genes are TRBV6-1 and TRBJ1-2; D possibly corresponds to TRBD1 (6 bases). Germline CDR1 is MNHNS and CDR2 is SASEGT. Trimming took off 7 bases at V and 5 bases at J, with 20 bases between the two ends. The CDR3 runs 15 residues. The DNA for the CDR3 is TGTGCCAGCATGGCCACAGGGAAGGCGGTATATGGCTACACCTTC. Translating gives CASMATGKAVYGYTF.

The sample holds a few counts of this clone. The chain is built from TRBV7-9 and TRBJ2-5; unclear D gene. Germline V lookup: CDR1 SEHNR, CDR2 FQNEAQ (reference sequence). V was cut by 6 bases and J by 9 bases, with 11 bases left in between. CDR3 size: 11 residues. The CDR3 protein is CASSRSGAQYF. The CDR3 nucleotides read TGTGCCAGCAGTCGAAGTGGGGCCCAGTACTTC.

The chain recombines TRBV7-9 with TRBJ2-7; 9 positions match TRBD1. CDR1 and CDR2 (germline): SEHNR, FQNEAQ (reference sequence). Losses at the gene ends were 4 bases for V and 1 base for J; bases not matched to a gene: 5. This CDR3 comprises 15 residues. The CDR3 nucleotides read TGTGCCAGCAGCTATCGGGGACAGGGATCCTACGAGCAGTACTTC. This encodes CASSYRGQGSYEQYF.

The chain employs TRBV2 and TRBJ1-1; D unresolved. The CDR3 totals 13 residues. V dropped 3 bases and J dropped 3 bases, with 8 bases sitting between them. Germline V gives CDR1 SNHLY, CDR2 FYNNEI. The CDR3 sequence: CASSDGPDTEAFF. Written as DNA, the CDR3 is TGTGCCAGCAGTGATGGGCCTGACACTGAAGCTTTCTTT.

The V gene is TRBV11-2, the J gene TRBJ2-1; 9 positions match TRBD2. V lost 2 bases to trimming and J lost 9 bases; unmatched junction nucleotides: 8. The CDR3 has 15 residues. Looked up from germline, CDR1 is SGHAT and CDR2 is FQNNGV. CDR3 DNA sequence: TGTGCCAGCAGCTTATGGACTAGCGTCCCCGGTGAGCAGTTCTTC. It is translated as CASSLWTSVPGEQFF.

There are a few counts of this clone. Other DNA sequences within the sample encode an identical CDR3. The chain combines TRBV5-1 with TRBJ2-3; no clear D gene. Germline values: CDR1 SGHRS, CDR2 YFSETQ. The CDR3 is made up of 12 amino acids. V was pared by 0 bases and J by 4 bases, with 3 bases between. CDR3 nucleotide sequence: TGCGCCAGCAGCTTGGTATCAGATACGCAGTATTTT. Its protein product is CASSLVSDTQYF.